These 28 T cell receptor beta chains share one sample of origin, sequenced in a study of cytomegalovirus exposure and HLA in healthy donors (TCRdb year 2017). Library construction relied on the immunoSEQ multiplex PCR assay. The multiplex PCR relied on a mix of 60 forward primers for TCR Vbeta segments and 13 reverse primers for TCR Jbeta segments. TCRdb holds this immuneACCESS table with in-frame rearrangements only. Some clones are missing; in checked studies, unresolved V genes explain under half, and the rest has no known cause. This sample lists around 67,000 clones; around 82% were detected once. About 8% of the sample belongs to the ten largest clones. Sequencing was done on a sample of PBMCs. These receptors were obtained from a young man in good health and CMV-seropositive.

The chain combines TRBV6-5 with TRBJ1-1; unclear D gene. V lost 5 bases to trimming and J lost 4 bases, with 8 bases between them. The germline V gene encodes CDR1 MNHEY and CDR2 SVGAGI. The CDR3 has 12 amino acids. CDR3 sequence (DNA): TGTGCCAGCAGTGTCCGGGGCACTGAAGCTTTCTTT. The encoded protein is CASSVRGTEAFF.

The V and J genes are TRBV5-1 and TRBJ1-4; 8 positions match TRBD1. The CDR3 length is 16 residues. Germline V CDR1 and CDR2: SGHRS, YFSETQ. The junction had 12 bases not matched to a gene; V was cut back by 4 bases and J by 7 bases. CDR3: CASSLNSGGASEKLFF. In nucleotides, the CDR3 is TGCGCCAGCAGCCTCAACTCAGGGGGCGCATCTGAAAAACTGTTTTTT.

The chain uses TRBV6-5 and TRBJ2-5; 9 positions match TRBD1. Unmatched junction bases numbered 7, after V lost 4 bases and J lost 4 bases. The CDR3 is 15 residues long. Germline CDR1 MNHEY, CDR2 SVGAGI. CDR3 in DNA: TGTGCCAGCAGTTCCACCGGGACAGGGACAGAGACCCAGTACTTC. Translation: CASSSTGTGTETQYF.

The chain joins TRBV30 to TRBJ2-7; D might be TRBD1 (6 bases). Germline V gene lookup returns CDR1 GTSNPN and CDR2 SVGIG (reference sequence). Trimming removed 5 bases from V and 2 bases from J, with 7 bases in between. This CDR3 comprises 11 residues. The chain's CDR3 is CAWQGTYEQYF. CDR3 coding DNA: TGTGCCTGGCAGGGGACCTACGAGCAGTACTTC.

V and J are TRBV7-9 and TRBJ1-1; D ambiguous. The CDR3 covers 15 residues. The germline V and J ends were trimmed by 0 bases and 1 base, with 9 bases remaining between them. CDR1 and CDR2 from the germline V gene are SEHNR and FQNEAQ (reference sequence). CDR3 in DNA: TGTGCCAGCAGCTTAGCGCTGGGAGAGAACACTGAAGCTTTCTTT. Its translation: CASSLALGENTEAFF.

V usage is TRBV18 and J usage is TRBJ1-1; TRBD1 is a possible D gene (5 bases). V lost 0 bases and J 3 bases, leaving 8 bases between the germline ends. The CDR3 runs 14 residues. Germline values: CDR1 KGHSH, CDR2 LQKENI. Written as DNA, the CDR3 is TGTGCCAGCTCACCACCGTCCAGGGACACTGAAGCTTTCTTT. Its translation is CASSPPSRDTEAFF.

The V and J genes are TRBV6-1 and TRBJ1-1; 9 bases map to TRBD1. The V segment lost 4 bases and the J segment 4 bases; nucleotides outside the gene matches: 4. Germline V gene data show CDR1 as MNHNS and CDR2 as SASEGT. The CDR3 loop spans 14 amino acids. DNA for the CDR3: TGTGCCAGCAGTGGACAGGGGGATAGCACTGAAGCTTTCTTT. It specifies CASSGQGDSTEAFF.

Written as DNA, the CDR3 is TGTGCCAGCAGTCCTTCCGGGGGATCCTACGAGCAGTACTTC. It codes for CASSPSGGSYEQYF. The genes are TRBV28 and TRBJ2-7; maybe TRBD2 (6 bases). Trimming took off 5 bases at V and 1 base at J, with 12 bases between the two ends. Germline V lookup: CDR1 MDHEN, CDR2 SYDVKM. The CDR3 loop spans 14 amino acids.

The rearrangement joins TRBV11-2 to TRBJ2-7; D is unresolved. Germline V gene lookup returns CDR1 SGHAT and CDR2 FQNNGV. Trimming took 1 base from V and 6 from J, leaving 10 bases between them. The CDR3 sequence is 13 residues long. The CDR3 reads CASSLVGQSEQYF. The DNA of the CDR3 is TGTGCCAGCAGCTTAGTTGGCCAGTCCGAGCAGTACTTC. Complete variable domain (other parts from reference TRBV11-2 and TRBJ2-7): EAGVAQSPRYKIIEKRQSVAFWCNPISGHATLYWYQQILGQGPKLLIQFQNNGVVDDSQLPKDRFSAERLKGVDSTLKIQPAKLEDSAVYLCASSLVGQSEQYFGPGTRLTVT.

The chain links TRBV28 to TRBJ1-6; 7 bases are a match to TRBD1. This CDR3 comprises 13 residues. The ends lost 6 bases at V and 8 bases at J; junction bases unmatched: 4. Germline values: CDR1 MDHEN, CDR2 SYDVKM. CDR3 in DNA: TGTGCCAGCAGGACAGGGTCGCATTCACCCCTCCACTTT. Its translation is CASRTGSHSPLHF.

This sequence joins TRBV19 and TRBJ1-1, with D possibly matching TRBD1 (6 bases). Per germline, CDR1 LNHDA and CDR2 SQIVND (reference sequence). Trimming pared 8 bases from V and 0 bases from J, leaving 10 bases between. This CDR3 comprises 13 residues. The CDR3 here is CASRDTMNTEAFF. In DNA form, the CDR3 reads TGTGCCAGTCGGGACACCATGAACACTGAAGCTTTCTTT.

The chain recombines TRBV10-2 with TRBJ1-6; D is perhaps TRBD1 (6 bases). Looked up from germline, CDR1 is WSHSY and CDR2 is SAAADI. The length of the CDR3 is 13 residues. V was pared by 5 bases and J by 6 bases, with 8 bases between. In DNA, the CDR3 is TGCGCCAGCAGTTCACAGGGTAATTCACCCCTCCACTTT. As protein: CASSSQGNSPLHF.

This clone appeared a few times. The chain is built from TRBV4-1 and TRBJ2-2; D unresolved. Germline V gene data show CDR1 as MGHRA and CDR2 as YSYEKL. CDR3 length: 14 residues. V was clipped by 0 bases and J by 3 bases, with 5 bases between them. As DNA, the CDR3 is TGCGCCAGCAGCCAAGAGACTGACACCGGGGAGCTGTTTTTT. It specifies CASSQETDTGELFF.

The chain combines TRBV5-1 with TRBJ1-1, with TRBD1 as a possible D gene (5 bases). Trimming removed 7 bases from V and 3 bases from J, with 19 bases in between. The germline gives CDR1 SGHRS, CDR2 YFSETQ. This CDR3 is 15 amino acids long. The CDR3 spells CASFAGPGVDTEAFF. CDR3 DNA sequence: TGCGCCAGCTTTGCCGGGCCGGGGGTGGACACTGAAGCTTTCTTT.

This clone turned up a few times. V is TRBV30 and J is TRBJ1-5, with D possibly matching TRBD1 (5 bases). The CDR3 extends over 13 amino acids. The V end was cut by 0 bases, the J end by 4 bases, with 7 bases between. Per the germline V gene, CDR1 is GTSNPN and CDR2 is SVGIG (reference sequence). Here the CDR3 reads CAWSVQGNQPQHF. The CDR3 nucleotides are TGTGCCTGGAGTGTCCAGGGAAATCAGCCCCAGCATTTT.

This chain joins TRBV10-3 and TRBJ2-7; TRBD1 agrees at 8 bases. J was trimmed by 5 bases and V by 2 bases; bases with no gene match: 8. CDR1 ENHRY and CDR2 SYGVKD come from the germline V gene. The CDR3 sequence is 15 residues long. CDR3 DNA sequence: TGTGCCATCAGTGAGCCCCTACAGACAGGGGACGAGCAGTACTTC. It codes for CAISEPLQTGDEQYF.

The chain combines TRBV28 with TRBJ1-1; weak D call: TRBD1 (6 bases). This CDR3 has 15 amino acids. The germline V gene encodes CDR1 MDHEN and CDR2 SYDVKM. V was cut by 3 bases and J by 4 bases, with 15 bases left in between. The CDR3 DNA reads as TGTGCCAGCAGTTTGAACACAGGGCCCCCCACTGAAGCTTTCTTT. Translation: CASSLNTGPPTEAFF.

The V gene is TRBV10-2, the J gene TRBJ2-5; unclear D gene. The CDR3 consists of 16 residues. CDR1 and CDR2 from the germline V gene are WSHSY and SAAADI. With 2 bases removed from V and 0 bases from J, the gap between germline ends came to 13 bases. The CDR3 DNA is TGCGCCAGCAGTGAGCCAAGCGTTCCTTACCAAGAGACCCAGTACTTC. Protein sequence: CASSEPSVPYQETQYF.

This chain joins TRBV15 and TRBJ2-7; unclear D gene. Trimming took off 0 bases at V and 0 bases at J, with 9 bases between the two ends. This CDR3 is built from 15 residues. Germline CDR1 reads LNHNV; CDR2 reads YYDKDF (reference sequence). DNA for the CDR3: TGTGCCACCAGCAGAGAGGTTCTCAGCTCCTACGAGCAGTACTTC. This gives the protein CATSREVLSSYEQYF.

This CDR3 reads CSHPGQGTGELFF. Written as DNA, the CDR3 is TGCAGCCATCCGGGACAGGGGACGGGGGAGCTGTTTTTT. The genes are TRBV29-1 and TRBJ2-2; 10 positions agree with TRBD1. Germline CDR1 SQVTM, CDR2 ANQGSEA. CDR3 length: 13 residues. V lost 8 bases, J lost 8 bases, and 8 bases stayed unmatched.

This chain uses TRBV7-2 with TRBJ2-2, with unresolved D. Germline CDR1 and CDR2: SGHTA and FQGNSA. V lost 0 bases to trimming and J lost 4 bases, with 12 bases between them. The CDR3 length is 16 residues. The CDR3 spells CASSLAGSIGTGELFF. The CDR3 bases are TGTGCCAGCAGCTTAGCGGGTAGCATCGGCACCGGGGAGCTGTTTTTT.

The genes are TRBV4-1 and TRBJ1-6; D ambiguous. The CDR3 is 14 amino acids. Germline V gene data show CDR1 as MGHRA and CDR2 as YSYEKL. V was shortened by 0 bases and J by 6 bases, with 6 bases between the two germline ends. CDR3 DNA: TGCGCCAGCAGCCAAGACCCCTTTAATTCACCCCTCCACTTT. Its translation: CASSQDPFNSPLHF.

This clone was seen only once. The rearrangement links TRBV5-8 to TRBJ2-5, with D possibly matching TRBD1 (6 bases). The germline V gene has CDR1 SGHTS and CDR2 YDEGEE. CDR3 length: 14 amino acids. Deletions cut 4 bases from V and 1 base from J, with 11 bases between. The CDR3 DNA sequence: TGTGCCAGCAGCCACGGACAGCCCCAAGAGACCCAGTACTTC. This codes for CASSHGQPQETQYF.

The chain combines TRBV6-4 with TRBJ1-5, with TRBD1 as a possible D gene (5 bases). The V gene lost 5 bases and the J gene lost 2 bases, with 13 bases spanning the gap. The germline V gene has CDR1 MRHNA and CDR2 SNTAGT. There are 15 residues in the CDR3. CDR3 loop: CASSFDSRGNQPQHF. As DNA, the CDR3 is TGTGCCAGCAGTTTTGACAGCCGCGGCAATCAGCCCCAGCATTTT.

This clone came up a few times. The chain employs TRBV27 and TRBJ1-5; D gene uncertain. The V gene lost 4 bases and the J gene lost 7 bases, with 11 bases spanning the gap. This CDR3 has 13 residues. Germline CDR1 is MNHEY and CDR2 is SMNVEV (reference sequence). The CDR3 coding sequence is TGTGCCAGCAGTTACAGTTCGCAGCAGCCCCAGCATTTT. This encodes CASSYSSQQPQHF.

This chain links TRBV15 with TRBJ2-5, with a possible D match to TRBD2 (6 bases). The V gene lost 0 bases and the J gene lost 5 bases, with 10 bases spanning the gap. The germline gives CDR1 LNHNV, CDR2 YYDKDF (reference sequence). The CDR3 consists of 14 residues. CDR3 sequence reads: CATSRDPSGETQYF. CDR3 nucleotides: TGTGCCACCAGCAGAGATCCCAGCGGGGAGACCCAGTACTTC.

The chain couples TRBV6-1 to TRBJ2-5; 9 bases match TRBD2. This CDR3 contains 15 residues. The V and J ends lost 6 bases and 4 bases, in that order; junction bases with no gene match: 9. CDR1 and CDR2 (germline): MNHNS, SASEGT. The CDR3 sequence: CASSRPSGAGETQYF. The CDR3 bases are TGTGCCAGCAGCCGCCCTAGCGGGGCGGGAGAGACCCAGTACTTC.

V gene TRBV29-1 combines with J gene TRBJ1-2, with D perhaps matching TRBD1 (6 bases). The CDR3 sequence is 11 residues long. Germline lookup yields CDR1 SQVTM and CDR2 ANQGSEA. The V gene lost 8 bases and the J gene lost 5 bases, with 12 bases spanning the gap. DNA for the CDR3: TGCAGCACTACAGGGTCGTATGGCTACACCTTC. Its protein product is CSTTGSYGYTF.